The clone carrying this TCR beta chain appeared once. Its antigen is not identified. CDR1 SGHRS and CDR2 YFSETQ come from the germline V gene. J lost 3 bases, V lost 2 bases, and 4 bases had no gene match. The CDR3 sequence is 15 residues long. The repertoire was sequenced with immunoSEQ multiplex PCR; TCRdb's copy has only in-frame clones and lacks some. The data show tens of thousands of clones, over 85% seen once. While the first cohort had over 650 subjects, the donors belonged to the separate validation cohort of about 110 subjects. The data stem from a study of cytomegalovirus exposure and HLA in healthy donors. Whole-study findings and limits: Researchers catalogued roughly 150 TCR beta chains as cytomegalovirus-associated. Clusters of TCRs from the first cohort tended to co-occur in the roughly 120 validation repertoires (as a later analysis found).

The source is a woman between 25 and 40 years old in good health and CMV-seronegative. The chain carries TRBV5-1 and TRBJ2-1, with TRBD2 matching over 8 bases. Specimen: PBMCs. CDR3 sequence (DNA): TGCGCCAGCAGCTTTAGCGGGACCAGCTACAATGAGCAGTTCTTC. Translation: CASSFSGTSYNEQFF.